Listed here are 4 T cell receptor beta chains from one sample, sequenced in a study of blood T cell repertoires in COVID-19. This table comes from immunoSEQ multiplex PCR, and its TCRdb copy is limited to in-frame clones, with some not included. Of 80,000 or so clones listed, about four fifths were seen once; the top ten hold around 7.2%. The specimen was peripheral blood. Receptors originate from a human donor in a cohort sampled during active COVID-19.

The chain links TRBV5-6 to TRBJ1-2, with TRBD1 as a possible D gene (5 bases). The CDR3 spans 14 residues. The germline CDR1 and CDR2 sequences are SGHDT and YYEEEE. V lost 4 bases to trimming and J lost 2 bases, with 12 bases between them. The CDR3 here is CASSPSGGNYGYTF. CDR3 nucleotide sequence: TGTGCCAGCAGCCCGAGCGGGGGGAACTATGGCTACACCTTC.

The chain links TRBV7-9 to TRBJ2-1, with D tentatively TRBD1 (5 bases). V lost 5 bases and J lost 7, with 12 bases in between. The CDR3 has 13 residues. Germline lookup yields CDR1 SEHNR and CDR2 FQNEAQ (reference sequence). CDR3 in amino acids: CASSPKAGNEQFF. The CDR3 DNA reads as TGTGCCAGCAGCCCTAAAGCAGGGAATGAGCAGTTCTTC.

This clone was observed a single time. This chain links TRBV10-3 with TRBJ2-2; maybe TRBD1 (7 bases). V was trimmed by 11 bases and J by 1 base, leaving 14 bases between them. Germline CDR1 and CDR2: ENHRY and SYGVKD. The CDR3 spans 14 residues. Written as DNA, the CDR3 is TGTGCCGCCTACAGGGGAGGGAACACCGGGGAGCTGTTTTTT. Protein product: CAAYRGGNTGELFF.

CDR3 amino acids: CASSWVSGNIQYF. CDR3 DNA sequence: TGCGCCAGCAGCTGGGTAAGCGGTAACATTCAGTACTTC. The V gene is TRBV5-1, the J gene TRBJ2-4; TRBD2 might be the D (5 bases). This CDR3 contains 13 residues. Deletions cut 3 bases from V and 7 bases from J, with 11 bases between. The germline V gene encodes CDR1 SGHRS and CDR2 YFSETQ.